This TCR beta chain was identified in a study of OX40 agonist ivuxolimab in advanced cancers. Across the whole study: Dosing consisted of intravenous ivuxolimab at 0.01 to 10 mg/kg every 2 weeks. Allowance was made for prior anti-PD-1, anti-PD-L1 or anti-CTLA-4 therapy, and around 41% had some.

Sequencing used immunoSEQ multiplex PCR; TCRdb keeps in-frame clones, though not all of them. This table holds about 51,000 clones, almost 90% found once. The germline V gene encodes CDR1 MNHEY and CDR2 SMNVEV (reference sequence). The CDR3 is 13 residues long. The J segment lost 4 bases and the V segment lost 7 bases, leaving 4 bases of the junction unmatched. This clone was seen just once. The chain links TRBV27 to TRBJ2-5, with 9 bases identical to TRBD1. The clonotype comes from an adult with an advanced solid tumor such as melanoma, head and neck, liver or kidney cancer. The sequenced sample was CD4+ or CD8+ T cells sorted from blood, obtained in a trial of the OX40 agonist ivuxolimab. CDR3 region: CASKKQGAETQYF. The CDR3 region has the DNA TGTGCCAGCAAAAAACAGGGGGCAGAGACCCAGTACTTC.